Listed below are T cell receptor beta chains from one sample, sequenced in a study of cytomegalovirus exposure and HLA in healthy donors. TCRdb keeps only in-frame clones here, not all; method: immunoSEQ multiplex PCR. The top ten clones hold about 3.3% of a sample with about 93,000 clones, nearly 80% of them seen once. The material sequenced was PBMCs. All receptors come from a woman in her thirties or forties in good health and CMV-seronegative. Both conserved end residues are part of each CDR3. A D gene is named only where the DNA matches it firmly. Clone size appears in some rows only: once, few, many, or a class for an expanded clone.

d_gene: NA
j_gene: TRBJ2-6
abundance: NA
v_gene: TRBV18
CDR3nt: TGTGCCAGCTCACTGACAGGCCCGGGGGCCAACGTCCTGACTTTC
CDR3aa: CASSLTGPGANVLTF

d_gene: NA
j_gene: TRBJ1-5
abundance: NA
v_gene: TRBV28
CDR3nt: TGTGCCAGCAGTGTCCGAGGGTTTCGAGGTGGGAATCAGCCCCAGCATTTT
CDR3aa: CASSVRGFRGGNQPQHF

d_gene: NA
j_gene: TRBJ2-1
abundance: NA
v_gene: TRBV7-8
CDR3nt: TGTGCCAGCAGCTTTTCCGCCACGTCCCTTCGGGAGCAGTTCTTC
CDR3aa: CASSFSATSLREQFF

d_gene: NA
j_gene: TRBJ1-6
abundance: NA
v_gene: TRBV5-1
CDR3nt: TGCGCCAGCAGCTATTCCGACAGGTTTCTGAGTCCCCTCCACTTT
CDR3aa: CASSYSDRFLSPLHF

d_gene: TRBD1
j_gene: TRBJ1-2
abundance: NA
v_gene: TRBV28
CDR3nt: TGTGCCAGCAGTTACCCGGGACAGCCAGGTGGCTACACCTTC
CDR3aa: CASSYPGQPGGYTF

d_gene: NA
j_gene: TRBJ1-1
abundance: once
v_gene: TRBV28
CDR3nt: TGTGCCAGCAGTTTATCAGACATGATTATGAACACTGAAGCTTTCTTT
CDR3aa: CASSLSDMIMNTEAFF

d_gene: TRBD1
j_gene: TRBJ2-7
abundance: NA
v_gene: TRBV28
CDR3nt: TGTGCCAGCAGAGCCGGGACAGGTGAAATCTACGAGCAGTACTTC
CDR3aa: CASRAGTGEIYEQYF

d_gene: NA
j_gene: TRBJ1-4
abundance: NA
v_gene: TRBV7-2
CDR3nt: TGTGCCAGCAGCTTAGACGGGAATCAGGTGGAAAAACTGTTTTTT
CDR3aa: CASSLDGNQVEKLFF

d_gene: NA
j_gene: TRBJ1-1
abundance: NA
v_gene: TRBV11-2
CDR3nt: TGTGCCAGCGCCAGGGTTATGAACACTGAAGCTTTCTTT
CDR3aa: CASARVMNTEAFF

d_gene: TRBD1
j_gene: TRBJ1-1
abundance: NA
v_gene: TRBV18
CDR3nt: TGTGCCAGCTCCTATACAGGGGCCACTGAAGCTTTCTTT
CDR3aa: CASSYTGATEAFF

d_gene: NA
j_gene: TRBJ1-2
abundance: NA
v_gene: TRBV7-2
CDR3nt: TGTGCCAGCAGCCCCAGGGTGGTATATGGCTACACCTTC
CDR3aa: CASSPRVVYGYTF

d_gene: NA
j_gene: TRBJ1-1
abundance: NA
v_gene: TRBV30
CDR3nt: TGTGCCTGGGGGGGGGTTACTGAAGCTTTCTTT
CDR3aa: CAWGGVTEAFF

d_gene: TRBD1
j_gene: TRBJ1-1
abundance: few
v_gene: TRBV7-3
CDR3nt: TGTGCCAGCAGCCCCCGGGACAGTGCGACTGAAGCTTTCTTT
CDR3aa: CASSPRDSATEAFF

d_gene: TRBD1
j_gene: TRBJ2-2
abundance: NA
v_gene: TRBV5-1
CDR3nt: TGCGCCAGCAGCTCTTCAGGGACAGGGACGACCGGGGAGCTGTTTTTT
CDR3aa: CASSSSGTGTTGELFF

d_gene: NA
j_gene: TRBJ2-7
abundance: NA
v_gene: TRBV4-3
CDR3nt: TGCGCCAGCAGCCGAACGCAACAGGCCTACGAGCAGTACTTC
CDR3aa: CASSRTQQAYEQYF

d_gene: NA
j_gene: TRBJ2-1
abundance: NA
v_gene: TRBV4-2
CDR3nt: TGTGCCAGCAGCAGGTACACTATCTTAGAGGATGAGCAGTTCTTC
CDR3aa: CASSRYTILEDEQFF

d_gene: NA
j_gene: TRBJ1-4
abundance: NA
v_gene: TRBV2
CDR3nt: TGTGCCAGCAAAAGGGGTAGTAATGAAAAACTGTTTTTT
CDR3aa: CASKRGSNEKLFF

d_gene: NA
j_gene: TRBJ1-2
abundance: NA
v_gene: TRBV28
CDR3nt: TGTGCCAGCAGTTTACGGGGGGGCTATGGCTACACCTTC
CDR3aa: CASSLRGGYGYTF

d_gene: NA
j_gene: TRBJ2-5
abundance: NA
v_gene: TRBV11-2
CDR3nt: TGTGCCAGCAGCTTCACATCTTGGGGAGTGGGAGAGACCCAGTACTTC
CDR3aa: CASSFTSWGVGETQYF

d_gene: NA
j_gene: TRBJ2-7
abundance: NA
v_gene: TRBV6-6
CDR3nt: TGTGCCAGCAGTTACTGGGGGGTTAGGGACGAGCAGTACTTC
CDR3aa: CASSYWGVRDEQYF

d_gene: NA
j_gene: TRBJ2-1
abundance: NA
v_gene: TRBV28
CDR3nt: TGTGCCAGCAGTTTTAATAGTGAGCAGTTCTTC
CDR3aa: CASSFNSEQFF

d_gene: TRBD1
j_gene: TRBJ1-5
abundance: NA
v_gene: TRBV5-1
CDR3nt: TGCGCCAGCAGCTCGGGACAGGGGGATCAGCCCCAGCATTTT
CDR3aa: CASSSGQGDQPQHF

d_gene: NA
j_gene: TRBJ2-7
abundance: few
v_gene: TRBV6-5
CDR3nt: TGTGCCAGCAACAGGCCCGAGCAGTACTTC
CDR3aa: CASNRPEQYF

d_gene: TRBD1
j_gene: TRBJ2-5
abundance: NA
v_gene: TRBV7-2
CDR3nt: TGTGCCAGCAGCCTAGGACAGGCCCGGGAGACCCAGTACTTC
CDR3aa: CASSLGQARETQYF

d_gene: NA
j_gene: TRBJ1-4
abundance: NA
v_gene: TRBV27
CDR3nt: TGTGCCAGCAGGTATAATGAAAAACTGTTTTTT
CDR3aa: CASRYNEKLFF

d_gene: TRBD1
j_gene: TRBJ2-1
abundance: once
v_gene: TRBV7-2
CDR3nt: TGTGCCAGCAGCTTAGTAGCAGGGGGAAACTACAATGAGCAGTTCTTC
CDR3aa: CASSLVAGGNYNEQFF

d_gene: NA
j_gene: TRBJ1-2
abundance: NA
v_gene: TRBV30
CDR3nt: TGTGCCTGGAAGATTGGAGAAGTAAACTATGGCTACACCTTC
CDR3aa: CAWKIGEVNYGYTF

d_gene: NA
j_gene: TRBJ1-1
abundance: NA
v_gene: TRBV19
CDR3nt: TGTGCCAGTAGTGATCTCAGGGAAGCTTTCTTT
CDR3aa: CASSDLREAFF

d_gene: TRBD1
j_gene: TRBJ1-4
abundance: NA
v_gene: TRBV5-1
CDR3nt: TGCGCCAGCGGACGGTCAGGGGGCCATGAAAAACTGTTTTTT
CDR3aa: CASGRSGGHEKLFF

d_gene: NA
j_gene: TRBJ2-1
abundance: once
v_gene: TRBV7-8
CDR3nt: TGTGCCAGCAGCTTAGCTTTTTCTGAGAGCTCCTACAATGAGCAGTTCTTC
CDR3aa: CASSLAFSESSYNEQFF

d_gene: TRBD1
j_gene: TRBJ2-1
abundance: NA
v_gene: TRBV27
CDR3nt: TGTGCCAGCAGTAGGACAGGGAACTATGAGCAGTTCTTC
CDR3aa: CASSRTGNYEQFF